This TCR beta chain emerged from a study of shared clonotypes between healthy human individuals. Germline lookup yields CDR1 MDHEN and CDR2 SYDVKM. Germline trimming cut 1 base from V and 8 bases from J; bases unmatched to any gene: 3. The CDR3 has 13 amino acids. This clone was detected only a few times. Its antigen is not known. Findings of the study overall: In contrast to clonotypes shared by all four donors, non-shared clonotypes had lower generation probabilities.

Profiling relied on immunoSEQ multiplex PCR, and the TCRdb table lists in-frame clones only, not all of them. The table shows 900,000 to 1,200,000 clones, with about four fifths occurring only once. The receptor comes from a man aged 18 to 30 in good health. Some clones in this sample may be carry-over from other donors' samples. The genes are TRBV28 and TRBJ1-1, with TRBD1 identical over 8 bases. Sequenced: memory CD4+ T cells from PBMCs. Sample subset: CD45RA-negative fraction. CDR3 sequence: CASSLSGGLEAFF. The CDR3 nucleotides are TGTGCCAGCAGTTTATCAGGGGGCCTGGAAGCTTTCTTT.